The clone carrying this TCR beta chain was counted a few times. The antigen is unknown. The data were produced by immunoSEQ multiplex PCR, yet TCRdb's version contains in-frame clones alone and is incomplete. The data show 7,200 or so clones, about 65% seen once. Regarding treatment: treatment-naive control, cytoreductive nephrectomy. The source of the sample is a study of radiation and T cells in renal cell carcinoma. This CDR3 has 15 amino acids. V was clipped by 1 base and J by 3 bases; unmatched bases: 1. Per germline, CDR1 SGHVS and CDR2 FQNEAQ. Findings and caveats of the study: Compared with controls, irradiated tumors showed greater TCR clonality. Dominant CDR3 motifs occupied more repertoire in irradiated than control tumors.

This sequence was found in a woman aged 70 to 79 with renal cell carcinoma. The specimen was tumor tissue, collected from a patient whose treatment was nephrectomy without radiotherapy. V gene TRBV7-8 combines with J gene TRBJ1-2; TRBD1 matches at 11 bases. The CDR3 nucleotides are TGTGCCAGCAGCTTAGGGACAGGGGGCGACTATGGCTACACCTTC. This sequence encodes CASSLGTGGDYGYTF.